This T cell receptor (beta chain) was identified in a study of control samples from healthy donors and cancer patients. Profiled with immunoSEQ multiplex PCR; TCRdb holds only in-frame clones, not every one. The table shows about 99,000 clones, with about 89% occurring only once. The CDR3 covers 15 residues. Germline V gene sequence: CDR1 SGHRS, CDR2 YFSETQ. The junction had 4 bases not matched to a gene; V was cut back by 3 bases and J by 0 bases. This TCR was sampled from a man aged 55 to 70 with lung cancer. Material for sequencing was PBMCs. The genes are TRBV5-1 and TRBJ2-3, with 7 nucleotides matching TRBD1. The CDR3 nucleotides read TGCGCCAGCAGCTCGGACAGGCAAAGCACAGATACGCAGTATTTT. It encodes CASSSDRQSTDTQYF.